The 10 T cell receptor beta chains given below trace back to one sample, sequenced in a study of blood T cell repertoires in COVID-19. Produced via immunoSEQ multiplex PCR; TCRdb's table is partial and in-frame only. In the table there are 300,000 to 400,000 clones, approximately 88% of which are singletons. The specimen was PBMCs or T cells enriched from blood (not recorded which). Every receptor here comes from a young man who had recovered from COVID-19.

The chain recombines TRBV5-1 with TRBJ1-2, with 7 nucleotides matching TRBD1. The trim removed 6 bases at V and 2 bases at J, leaving 4 bases unmatched. The germline V gene encodes CDR1 SGHRS and CDR2 YFSETQ. CDR3 length: 13 amino acids. CDR3 in amino acids: CASTTGINYGYTF. The CDR3 DNA reads as TGCGCCAGCACGACAGGGATCAACTATGGCTACACCTTC. Together with reference TRBV5-1 and TRBJ1-2, the CDR3 gives the full variable domain: KAGVTQTPRYLIKTRGQQVTLSCSPISGHRSVSWYQQTPGQGLQFLFEYFSETQRNKGNFPGRFSGRQFSNSRSEMNVSTLELGDSALYLCASTTGINYGYTFGSGTRLTVV.

The chain has TRBV30 and TRBJ1-2; a weak D match, TRBD1 (5 bases). The CDR3 has 15 residues. V gave up 0 bases and J gave up 7 bases, with 18 bases separating them. In germline, CDR1 is GTSNPN, CDR2 SVGIG (reference sequence). Here the CDR3 reads CAWSVPGIGKIGYTF. The CDR3 coding sequence is TGTGCCTGGAGTGTACCAGGGATTGGGAAAATTGGCTACACCTTC.

A single count supports this clone. The V call is TRBV18, the J call TRBJ2-2; TRBD1 aligns across 8 bases. The CDR3 loop spans 15 amino acids. Trimming took 6 bases from V and 5 from J; bases not matched to a gene: 8. Germline assignment: CDR1 KGHSH and CDR2 LQKENI. The CDR3 is CASSPGQGFTGELFF. The CDR3 DNA reads TGTGCCAGCTCCCCAGGACAGGGATTTACCGGGGAGCTGTTTTTT.

The chain joins TRBV4-1 to TRBJ2-3, with TRBD2 as a possible D gene (6 bases). Germline loops: CDR1 MGHRA, CDR2 YSYEKL. V lost 6 bases and J lost 0, with 10 bases in between. The CDR3 is 14 residues long. CDR3: CASRPSASTDTQYF. The CDR3 DNA is TGCGCCAGCAGACCTAGCGCTAGCACAGATACGCAGTATTTT.

The V and J genes are TRBV28 and TRBJ2-2; tentatively, D is TRBD1 (6 bases). The CDR3 is 16 residues long. V lost 2 bases and J 0 bases, leaving 10 bases between the germline ends. The germline V gene has CDR1 MDHEN and CDR2 SYDVKM. CDR3 in amino acids: CASSLGQFANTGELFF. CDR3 bases: TGTGCCAGCAGTTTAGGACAGTTCGCGAACACCGGGGAGCTGTTTTTT.

The chain employs TRBV3-1 (or the pseudogene TRBV3-2) and TRBJ1-2; TRBD1 agrees at 9 bases. This CDR3 region has 16 residues. Per the germline V gene, CDR1 is LGHDT and CDR2 is YNNKEL (reference sequence). V was clipped by 1 base and J by 4 bases; unmatched bases: 7. The CDR3 DNA sequence: TGTGCCAGCAGCCAAGGCTGGGACAGGGAAGGCTATGGCTACACCTTC. Translating gives CASSQGWDREGYGYTF.

This sequence joins TRBV9 and TRBJ1-6, with 10 bases matching TRBD1. The germline CDR1 and CDR2 sequences are SGDLS and YYNGEE. This CDR3 comprises 14 residues. V lost 0 bases to trimming and J lost 11 bases; unmatched junction nucleotides: 2. CDR3 protein: CASSVGDRGTPLHF. CDR3 nucleotides: TGTGCCAGCAGCGTAGGGGACAGGGGAACACCCCTCCACTTT.

The chain recombines TRBV5-4 with TRBJ2-3; 8 nucleotides align to TRBD2. Germline lookup yields CDR1 SGHNT and CDR2 YYREEE (reference sequence). The CDR3 is 15 residues long. V was pared by 3 bases and J by 5 bases, with 8 bases of the junction left unmatched. CDR3 in DNA: TGTGCCAGCAGCTCCTCCGGGACTAGGGGAGATACGCAGTATTTT. Protein sequence: CASSSSGTRGDTQYF.

J is TRBJ1-5 and V is TRBV19, with a weak D call TRBD1 (6 bases). Germline CDR1 and CDR2: LNHDA and SQIVND (reference sequence). V dropped 7 bases and J dropped 1 base, with 11 bases sitting between them. The length of the CDR3 is 14 residues. The CDR3 here is CASKWGHSNQPQHF. DNA for the CDR3: TGTGCCAGTAAGTGGGGGCACAGCAATCAGCCCCAGCATTTT.

This clone was seen just once. The rearrangement uses TRBV28 and TRBJ1-5; 9 positions agree with TRBD1. V trimming: 4 bases; J trimming: 3 bases; junction bases outside the gene matches: 7. The CDR3 spans 16 residues. CDR1 and CDR2 (germline): MDHEN, SYDVKM. The CDR3 nucleotides read TGTGCCAGCAGTTCCATTTACAGGGGGCACAATCAGCCCCAGCATTTT. This codes for CASSSIYRGHNQPQHF.